The rows below give T cell receptor beta chains drawn from one sample of a study of blood T cells in healthy people across ages. TCRdb processed the 5' RACE reads anew with MiXCR; each CDR3 protein has one entry. The sample includes about 1.1 million distinct CDR3 sequences, about two fifths of them seen just once. Sequencing was performed on blood. The origin of the receptors is a man younger than 35 in good health. The CDR3 runs from the conserved cysteine through the conserved F or W. A D gene is named only where the DNA matches it firmly. Not all rows give a size; the values are once, few, many and, for expanded clones, a class.

abundance	v_gene	d_gene	j_gene	CDR3nt	CDR3aa
NA	TRBV6-2/TRBV6-3	NA	TRBJ1-5	TGTGCCAGCAGTTTTTCCTCTGGAAAACGGGCCAACCAGCCCCAGCATTTT	CASSFSSGKRANQPQHF
NA	TRBV4-1	TRBD1	TRBJ2-1	TGCGCAGCGCAGGGACAGTACAACTCCTACGAGCAGTTCTTC	CAAQGQYNSYEQFF
few	TRBV6-1	NA	TRBJ2-3	TGTGCCAGCAGTGAAGGGCTACGAGATACGCAGTATTTT	CASSEGLRDTQYF
once	TRBV7-6	NA	TRBJ2-1	TGTGCCAGAAGCCTCGACAGGAGCTCCTACAATGAGCAGTTCTTC	CARSLDRSSYNEQFF
NA	TRBV12-3/TRBV12-4	NA	TRBJ1-1	TGTGCCAGCAGTCCCCAGACGGGTGAAGCTTTCTTT	CASSPQTGEAFF
NA	TRBV15	TRBD1	TRBJ1-6	TGTGCCACCAGCGCTCGGGACAGGGAATACTCACCCCTCCACTTT	CATSARDREYSPLHF
many	TRBV11-2	TRBD1	TRBJ1-3	TGTGCCAGCAGCCGCGGGACAGGGGGCCCTGGAAACACCATATATTTT	CASSRGTGGPGNTIYF
once	TRBV10-3	NA	TRBJ2-1	TGTGCCATCAGTGAGGGCAAGGAGCAGTTCTTC	CAISEGKEQFF
NA	TRBV20-1	NA	TRBJ1-4	TGCAGTGCCAAAGGGAGGACGGGCAATGAAAAACTGTTTTTT	CSAKGRTGNEKLFF
many	TRBV7-2	TRBD1	TRBJ1-6	TGTGCCAGCACCGTGACAGGGCGGAATTCACCCCTCCACTTT	CASTVTGRNSPLHF
NA	TRBV4-3	NA	TRBJ1-2	TGCGCCAGCAGCCAAGATTGGCAGGGTGGAGGCTATGGCTACACCTTC	CASSQDWQGGGYGYTF
NA	TRBV12-3/TRBV12-4	NA	TRBJ1-1	TGTGCCAGCAGTTTAAGGGGGATAGGCCCTGAAGCTTTCTTT	CASSLRGIGPEAFF
NA	TRBV30	TRBD1	TRBJ1-4	TGTGCCTGGGACAAACTAGGGGGCGCAAATGAAAAACTGTTTTTT	CAWDKLGGANEKLFF
NA	TRBV5-1	NA	TRBJ1-5	TGCGCCAGCAGCTTGGGGGGGCCCGGGGAACAGCCCCAGCATTTT	CASSLGGPGEQPQHF
NA	TRBV12-5	NA	TRBJ2-5	TGTGCTAGGGGTTCGGGGGCGTTGGTCAATGAGCAGTACTTC	CARGSGALVNEQYF
NA	TRBV29-1	NA	TRBJ2-7	TGCAGCGTTGAAGACGCCAGAACAGGGTCCGCCTACGAGCAGTACTTC	CSVEDARTGSAYEQYF
few	TRBV9	NA	TRBJ1-2	TGTGCCAGCAGGTCAACCCCCTATGGCTACACCTTC	CASRSTPYGYTF
NA	TRBV12-3/TRBV12-4	NA	TRBJ1-1	TGTGCCAGCACCAAGGGGCTTGGGGGGGCGAACACTGAAGCTTTCTTT	CASTKGLGGANTEAFF
few	TRBV24-1	TRBD1	TRBJ1-1	TGTGCCACCAGTGATTCAAGACAGGGGTATCCAACTGAAGCTTTCTTT	CATSDSRQGYPTEAFF
NA	TRBV12-3/TRBV12-4	NA	TRBJ1-2	TGTGCCAGCAGTCTAGGGCAGGCCCAAATGAAAGGCTACACCTTC	CASSLGQAQMKGYTF
NA	TRBV7-6	NA	TRBJ2-3	TGTGCCAGCAGCGGGGAGGGGGGTTTCGGTTCTAGCACAGATACGCAGTATTTT	CASSGEGGFGSSTDTQYF
many	TRBV2	NA	TRBJ2-7	TGTGCCAGCAGTGGACACTACGAGCAGTACTTC	CASSGHYEQYF
NA	TRBV4-2	NA	TRBJ1-3	TGTGCCAGCAGCCAAGGCCGGATTGCTGGAAACACCATATATTTT	CASSQGRIAGNTIYF
few	TRBV6-6	TRBD1	TRBJ1-5	TGTGCCAGCAGTTACTCACGCAGGGGGCTTTATAGCAATCAGCCCCAGCATTTT	CASSYSRRGLYSNQPQHF
few	TRBV12-3/TRBV12-4	NA	TRBJ2-1	TGTGCCAGCAGGCGGCTTTCCTACAATGAGCAGTTCTTC	CASRRLSYNEQFF
few	TRBV9	TRBD1	TRBJ2-3	TGTGCCAGCAGCGGAACAAACAGGGGTGTCACAGATACGCAGTATTTT	CASSGTNRGVTDTQYF
NA	TRBV18	NA	TRBJ2-1	TGTGCCAGCTCACCATCGGGGGAGTCACTCAATGAGCAGTTCTTC	CASSPSGESLNEQFF
NA	TRBV11-3	NA	TRBJ2-5	TGTGCCAGCAGCTCCGAGGGCGGGGTAGGAAATGAGCAGTACTTC	CASSSEGGVGNEQYF
few	TRBV5-6	TRBD1	TRBJ1-2	TGTGCCAGCACCCTCCGACAGGGTTACTATGGCTACACCTTC	CASTLRQGYYGYTF
NA	TRBV4-2	NA	TRBJ2-7	TGTGCCAGCAGCCAAGTAGATCGGACCTACGAGCAGTACTTC	CASSQVDRTYEQYF
NA	TRBV12-3/TRBV12-4	NA	TRBJ2-7	TGTGCCAGCAGTTTATCCTCCACCGGGCCCCGAAATGAGCAGTACTTC	CASSLSSTGPRNEQYF
NA	TRBV7-3	NA	TRBJ1-1	TGTGCCAGCAGCCCCGAACCAACAGGATCTCATGAAGCTTTCTTT	CASSPEPTGSHEAFF
NA	TRBV24-1	NA	TRBJ2-1	TGTGCCACCAGTGATCGACAAAACTCCTACAATGAGCAGTTCTTC	CATSDRQNSYNEQFF
few	TRBV4-2	NA	TRBJ2-3	TGTGCCAGCAGCCAACCTTCCCGAGGACGCACAGATACGCAGTATTTT	CASSQPSRGRTDTQYF
few	TRBV27	TRBD1	TRBJ1-5	TGTGCCAGCAGTTTCCGGCCCGGACAGGGGAGCAATCAGCCCCAGCATTTT	CASSFRPGQGSNQPQHF
NA	TRBV3-1	NA	TRBJ1-4	TGTGCCAGCAGCCCAATGACGGGGAATGAAAAACTGTTTTTT	CASSPMTGNEKLFF
NA	TRBV5-1	NA	TRBJ1-3	TGCGCCAGCAGCCCCTCAGGGGACCGCTCTGGAAACACCATATATTTT	CASSPSGDRSGNTIYF
NA	TRBV25-1	NA	TRBJ2-5	TGTGCCAGCAGTGATGGTGGGAAAAGGGAGCAGTACTTC	CASSDGGKREQYF
NA	TRBV6-2/TRBV6-3	NA	TRBJ1-2	TGTGCCAGCAGTTACGACAGGAACTTGGGCTACACCTTC	CASSYDRNLGYTF
NA	TRBV27	NA	TRBJ2-5	TGTGCCAGCAGTTTAATAAACCAAGAGACCCAGTACTTC	CASSLINQETQYF
few	TRBV3-1	NA	TRBJ1-2	TGTGCCAGCAGCCAAGCTGGGGAATCCTATGGCTACACCTTC	CASSQAGESYGYTF
few	TRBV5-1	NA	TRBJ2-2	TGCGCCAGCAGCCAACTGACTAGAAACACCGGGGAGCTGTTTTTT	CASSQLTRNTGELFF
NA	TRBV27	TRBD2	TRBJ2-1	TGTGCCAGCAGAGGACTAGATTTGAATGAGCAGTTCTTC	CASRGLDLNEQFF
NA	TRBV7-2	NA	TRBJ2-3	TGTGCCAGCAGCCGGGACTCGGGGCTGGATACGCAGTATTTT	CASSRDSGLDTQYF
NA	TRBV7-9	NA	TRBJ2-3	TGTGCCAGCAGCTATACGGGGACTGGACCAAGGCAGTATTTT	CASSYTGTGPRQYF
few	TRBV7-3	NA	TRBJ1-1	TGTGCCAGCAGCTTAACCCCGGCCCAGAACACTGAAGCTTTCTTT	CASSLTPAQNTEAFF
once	TRBV12-3/TRBV12-4	NA	TRBJ1-2	TGTGCCAGCAGCCCCTTGGGGGGGGACTATGGCTACACCTTC	CASSPLGGDYGYTF
NA	TRBV12-3/TRBV12-4	TRBD1	TRBJ1-3	TGTGCCGGGGGGGGACAGGGACGGAGCTCTGGAAACACCATATATTTT	CAGGGQGRSSGNTIYF
NA	TRBV6-2/TRBV6-3	TRBD1	TRBJ1-2	TGTGCCAGCAGTTACGCGACAGGGTTTGATGGCTACACCTTC	CASSYATGFDGYTF
few	TRBV20-1	TRBD2	TRBJ2-3	TGCAGTGCTAGACCCCGGACTAGCGGGGGGCCGAGAGATACGCAGTATTTT	CSARPRTSGGPRDTQYF
few	TRBV12-3/TRBV12-4	NA	TRBJ2-5	TGTGCCAGCGGAGAAATAGGGGTGGAAGAGACCCAGTACTTC	CASGEIGVEETQYF
once	TRBV30	NA	TRBJ1-6	TGTGCCCGGAGTGTTAGGGCAGGGGATTCACCCCTCCACTTT	CARSVRAGDSPLHF
NA	TRBV5-1	TRBD1	TRBJ1-1	TGCGCCAGCAGCTTGGGACAGGGGGCGACCACTGAAGCTTTCTTT	CASSLGQGATTEAFF
NA	TRBV25-1	NA	TRBJ1-6	TGTGCCAGCAGTGAATTCGATTCACCCCTCCACTTT	CASSEFDSPLHF
few	TRBV9	NA	TRBJ1-2	TGTGCCAGCAGCGTAGCGGGAGGGTCTAACTATGGCTACACCTTC	CASSVAGGSNYGYTF
NA	TRBV20-1	NA	TRBJ1-1	TGCAGTGCTAGGAATCTCGCTGAAGCTTTCTTT	CSARNLAEAFF
few	TRBV6-6	NA	TRBJ1-2	TGTGCCAGCAGTCTCAGACAGGTCTATGGCTACACCTTC	CASSLRQVYGYTF
NA	TRBV12-3/TRBV12-4	NA	TRBJ1-1	TGTGCCAGCAGCACGGGACGGCTGAACACTGAAGCTTTCTTT	CASSTGRLNTEAFF
NA	TRBV2	TRBD2	TRBJ2-7	TGTGCCAGCAACCTAGCGGGGGAGCAGTACTTC	CASNLAGEQYF
few	TRBV20-1	NA	TRBJ2-5	TGCAGTGCGGAAGTCGGGGGCCAGGGTTCAGAGACCCAGTACTTC	CSAEVGGQGSETQYF